The rows below give T cell receptor beta chains drawn from one sample of a study of cytomegalovirus exposure and HLA in healthy donors. Data came from immunoSEQ multiplex PCR; TCRdb stores just in-frame clones and leaves some out. The repertoire consists of 70,000 to 95,000 clones, with roughly 80% occurring once and the leading ten covering 13%. Sequencing input: PBMCs. The origin of the receptors is a human donor in good health. Both conserved end residues are part of each CDR3. A D gene is named only where the DNA matches it firmly. Not all rows give a size; the values are once, few, many and, for expanded clones, a class.

j_gene | v_gene | abundance | d_gene | CDR3aa | CDR3nt
TRBJ2-7 | TRBV9 | once | TRBD2 | CASSVGVSGKYEQYF | TGTGCCAGCAGCGTAGGGGTTAGCGGGAAATACGAGCAGTACTTC
TRBJ1-4 | TRBV19 | few | TRBD1 | CATHRDRDEKLFF | TGTGCCACACACCGGGACAGGGACGAAAAACTGTTTTTT
TRBJ2-5 | TRBV25-1 | . | TRBD1 | CASSKWGQGARETQYF | TGTGCCAGCAGTAAATGGGGACAGGGGGCGAGAGAGACCCAGTACTTC
TRBJ2-3 | TRBV5-1 | . | TRBD2 | CASSLPRTSPDTQYF | TGCGCCAGCAGCTTGCCCCGGACTAGCCCAGATACGCAGTATTTT
TRBJ1-2 | TRBV27 | . | . | CASRPRGGSYGYTF | TGTGCCAGCAGACCCCGGGGGGGTAGCTATGGCTACACCTTC
TRBJ2-3 | TRBV29-1 | once | TRBD2 | CSAAGLAGGRTDTQYF | TGCAGCGCCGCGGGACTAGCGGGGGGGCGCACAGATACGCAGTATTTT
TRBJ2-5 | TRBV27 | . | . | CASMVSSPQETQYF | TGTGCCAGCATGGTCTCAAGCCCCCAAGAGACCCAGTACTTC
TRBJ1-2 | TRBV6-5 | . | TRBD1 | CASSSYGTGVRGYTF | TGTGCCAGCAGTTCATACGGGACAGGGGTACGAGGCTACACCTTC
TRBJ1-6 | TRBV6-5 | . | . | CASSSLTGPVPSPLHF | TGTGCCAGCAGTTCCCTGACAGGACCGGTCCCTTCACCCCTCCACTTT
TRBJ2-2 | TRBV7-2 | . | . | CASSLVSPGELFF | TGTGCCAGCAGCTTAGTGTCTCCCGGGGAGCTGTTTTTT
TRBJ2-7 | TRBV5-6 | . | . | CASSLGEGGGAHEQYF | TGTGCCAGCAGCTTGGGTGAAGGTGGGGGCGCCCACGAGCAGTACTTC
TRBJ1-1 | TRBV4-1 | . | . | CASSQDLGLGGWNTEAFF | TGCGCCAGCAGCCAAGATTTGGGACTGGGGGGGTGGAACACTGAAGCTTTCTTT
TRBJ1-1 | TRBV25-1 | . | . | CASIVDSNTEAFF | TGTGCCAGCATAGTAGACTCGAACACTGAAGCTTTCTTT
TRBJ1-1 | TRBV7-9 | . | TRBD1 | CASSPPGQVSRNTEAFF | TGTGCCAGCAGTCCGCCGGGACAGGTCTCCCGGAACACTGAAGCTTTCTTT
TRBJ2-2 | TRBV18 | once | . | CASSSDRAGTGELFF | TGTGCCAGCTCATCGGACCGCGCGGGCACCGGGGAGCTGTTTTTT
TRBJ2-3 | TRBV2 | . | . | CASNGQGGDTQYF | TGTGCCAGCAACGGACAGGGAGGGGATACGCAGTATTTT
TRBJ2-2 | TRBV6-1 | . | TRBD1 | CASSEPGTGNTGELFF | TGTGCCAGCAGTGAGCCCGGGACAGGGAACACCGGGGAGCTGTTTTTT
TRBJ2-5 | TRBV2 | . | TRBD2 | CASVLAGGETQYF | TGTGCCAGCGTACTAGCGGGGGGAGAGACCCAGTACTTC
TRBJ2-1 | TRBV27 | . | . | CASSAGNEQFF | TGTGCCAGCTCCGCGGGGAATGAGCAGTTCTTC
TRBJ1-2 | TRBV7-2 | . | . | CASSLGPKTSAGTF | TGTGCCAGCAGCTTAGGCCCCAAGACCTCAGCGGGGACCTTC
TRBJ2-7 | TRBV7-2 | . | TRBD2 | CASSPGLAGYEQYF | TGTGCCAGCAGCCCAGGACTAGCGGGGTACGAGCAGTACTTC
TRBJ2-1 | TRBV4-3 | . | TRBD2 | CASSQDLPTGGEQFF | TGCGCCAGCAGCCAAGATCTTCCCACGGGGGGTGAGCAGTTCTTC
TRBJ1-1 | TRBV25-1 | . | . | CASSSRVNTEAFF | TGTGCCAGCAGCTCTAGAGTGAACACTGAAGCTTTCTTT